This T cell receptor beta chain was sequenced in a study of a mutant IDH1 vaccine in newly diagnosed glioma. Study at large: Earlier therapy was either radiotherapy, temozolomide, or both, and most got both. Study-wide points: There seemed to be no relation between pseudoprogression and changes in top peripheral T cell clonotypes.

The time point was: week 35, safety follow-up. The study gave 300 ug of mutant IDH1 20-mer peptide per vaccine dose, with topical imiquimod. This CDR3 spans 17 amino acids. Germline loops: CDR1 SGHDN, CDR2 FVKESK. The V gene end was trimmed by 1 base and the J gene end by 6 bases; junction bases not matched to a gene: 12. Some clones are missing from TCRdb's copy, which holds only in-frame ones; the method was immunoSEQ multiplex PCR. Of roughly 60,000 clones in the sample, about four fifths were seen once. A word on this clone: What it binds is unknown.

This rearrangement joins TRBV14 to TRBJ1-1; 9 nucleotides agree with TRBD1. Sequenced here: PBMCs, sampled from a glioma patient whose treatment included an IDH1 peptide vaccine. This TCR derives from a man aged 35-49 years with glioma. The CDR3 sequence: CASSQAKPGTGIPEAFF. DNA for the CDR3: TGTGCCAGCAGCCAAGCTAAGCCCGGGACAGGGATTCCTGAAGCTTTCTTT.